The 29 T cell receptor beta chains reported below all come from one sample, sequenced in a study of T cells in Graves' hyperthyroidism and ophthalmopathy. RNA transcripts were the template for amplifying TCR beta CDR3 regions. Primed by the HTBI set, a first-round RT-PCR was run on the TCR CDR3. TCRdb processed the multiplex PCR reads anew with MiXCR; each CDR3 protein has one entry. The sample has under 350,000 distinct CDR3 sequences; roughly 13% are singletons. The sequenced sample was blood. Every receptor here comes from a woman aged 40 to 50 with Graves' ophthalmopathy.

The sample holds a few counts of this clonotype. The rearrangement joins TRBV6-5 to TRBJ2-2; the match to TRBD1 covers 7 bases. Germline values: CDR1 MNHEY, CDR2 SVGAGI. The CDR3 is made up of 17 amino acids. After removal of 0 bases from V and 3 bases from J, the junction contained 7 bases not matched to a gene. For the CDR3, the DNA is TGTGCCAGCAGTTACTCCGACAGGGCTTCGGACACCGGGGAGCTGTTTTTT. Its translation is CASSYSDRASDTGELFF.

The chain combines TRBV5-5 with TRBJ1-4, with TRBD1 matching 7 bases. Germline CDR1 reads SGHKS; CDR2 reads YYEKEE (reference sequence). This CDR3 is 13 amino acids long. V was clipped by 4 bases and J by 11 bases; unmatched bases: 8. The CDR3 DNA reads TGTGCCAGCAGCATCAGACAGGGTCAGAAACTGTTTTTT. It encodes CASSIRQGQKLFF.

This clonotype appeared many times. V and J are TRBV7-2 and TRBJ1-2; D is ambiguous. Germline V gene lookup returns CDR1 SGHTA and CDR2 FQGNSA. Deletions cut 5 bases from V and 4 bases from J, with 11 bases between. This CDR3 has 13 residues. CDR3 sequence: CASSTDGIYGYTF. The CDR3 DNA reads TGTGCCAGCAGCACGGACGGAATCTATGGCTACACCTTC.

This clonotype was seen at least ten times. The chain uses TRBV5-1 and TRBJ2-1; TRBD1 matches at 8 bases. Germline lookup yields CDR1 SGHRS and CDR2 YFSETQ. The CDR3 has 14 residues. V shed 3 bases and J 12 bases; nucleotides not matched to a gene: 11. For the CDR3, the DNA is TGCGCCAGCAGCTCTAAAACCTCAGGGGGCGGGCAGTTCTTC. Its translation is CASSSKTSGGGQFF. Based on the CDR3 plus reference TRBV5-1 and TRBJ2-1, the full variable domain is KAGVTQTPRYLIKTRGQQVTLSCSPISGHRSVSWYQQTPGQGLQFLFEYFSETQRNKGNFPGRFSGRQFSNSRSEMNVSTLELGDSALYLCASSSKTSGGGQFFGPGTRLTVL.

This clonotype turned up a few times. CDR3 protein: CASSFSGVDEQYF. CDR3 sequence (DNA): TGTGCCAGCAGCTTTTCTGGGGTTGACGAGCAGTACTTC. This chain connects TRBV7-2 to TRBJ2-7; D is unclear. Germline lookup yields CDR1 SGHTA and CDR2 FQGNSA. This CDR3 is built from 13 residues. Trimming took off 3 bases at V and 5 bases at J, with 11 bases between the two ends.

This clonotype was detected many times. The chain employs TRBV6-6 and TRBJ1-6; possible D gene TRBD1, 6 bases. V was trimmed by 0 bases and J by 9 bases, leaving 18 bases between them. CDR1 and CDR2 (germline): MNHNY, SVGAGI (reference sequence). This CDR3 contains 17 residues. In DNA, the CDR3 is TGTGCCAGCAGTTACTCGTTTAGGGGGGGAGTGGGTTCACCCCTCCACTTT. Translated: CASSYSFRGGVGSPLHF.

This clonotype appeared a few times. V gene TRBV19 combines with J gene TRBJ1-4; D remains ambiguous. V shed 3 bases and J shed 8 bases, with 19 bases lying between them. Germline V gene sequence: CDR1 LNHDA, CDR2 SQIVND (reference sequence). This CDR3 spans 16 amino acids. CDR3 bases: TGTGCCAGTAGTATCGGGCAGAGTCAGCGGAAAGAAAAACTGTTTTTT. Amino acids: CASSIGQSQRKEKLFF.

The chain has TRBV12-5 and TRBJ2-1; D may be TRBD1 (5 bases). Germline lookup yields CDR1 LGHNT and CDR2 FRNRAP. This CDR3 is 14 amino acids long. V lost 4 bases to trimming and J lost 5 bases, with 12 bases between them. CDR3 nucleotide sequence: TGTGCTAGTGGTTCTCTGGACAAGAACAATGAGCAGTTCTTC. This encodes CASGSLDKNNEQFF.

Notes on this clonotype: One junction end does not reproduce the germline sequence, and a read error may be involved. The chain links TRBV12-3 or TRBV12-4 to TRBJ2-1, with D possibly being TRBD1 or TRBD2 (5 bases each). The CDR3 loop spans 18 amino acids. As DNA, the CDR3 is TGTGCCAGCAGTTCCACCCACCGGGACGGAGCTTACTACAATGGGCAGTTCTTC. It specifies CASSSTHRDGAYYNGQFF.

In this sample, this clonotype turned up a few times. V and J are TRBV2 and TRBJ1-5; possibly TRBD1 for D (6 bases). The CDR3 extends over 13 amino acids. V was clipped by 4 bases and J by 6 bases, with 10 bases between them. The V gene's germline CDR1 is SNHLY and CDR2 FYNNEI. This CDR3 is CASSGGPGQPQHF. CDR3 sequence (DNA): TGTGCCAGCAGTGGGGGGCCGGGTCAGCCCCAGCATTTT.

This clonotype occurred many times. The V and J genes are TRBV12-3 or TRBV12-4 and TRBJ2-5; the D gene is possibly TRBD2 (6 bases). V was clipped by 3 bases and J by 1 base, with 12 bases between them. The CDR3 is made up of 15 amino acids. In DNA, the CDR3 is TGTGCCAGCAGTTTTATTGGGGGACTCCAAGAGACCCAGTACTTC. It yields the protein CASSFIGGLQETQYF.

This clonotype has at least ten counts. V gene TRBV4-1 combines with J gene TRBJ2-5; D possibly corresponds to TRBD1 (6 bases). Trimming left V 4 bases short and J 7 bases short, with 13 bases between. Germline values: CDR1 MGHRA, CDR2 YSYEKL. The CDR3 totals 13 residues. The CDR3 DNA is TGCGCCAGCAGCCGGGCAGGGGTAGCGACCCAGTACTTC. As protein: CASSRAGVATQYF.

This clonotype was seen more than once but under ten times. The chain combines TRBV6-5 with TRBJ2-7; D remains unclear. Deletions cut 3 bases from V and 6 bases from J, with 15 bases between. CDR1 MNHEY and CDR2 SVGAGI come from the germline V gene. CDR3 size: 14 residues. The CDR3 nucleotides read TGTGCCAGCAGTTATTTGGCTGCCAGTCCCGAGCAGTACTTC. Amino acids: CASSYLAASPEQYF.

The chain carries TRBV4-1 and TRBJ2-1; no definite D call. V was shortened by 2 bases and J by 0 bases, with 14 bases between the two germline ends. The CDR3 contains 17 residues. CDR1 MGHRA and CDR2 YSYEKL come from the germline V gene. The CDR3 DNA sequence: TGCGCCAGCAGCCAACGTGGAAGCGCTAGCTCCTACAATGAGCAGTTCTTC. This codes for CASSQRGSASSYNEQFF.

This clonotype appeared many times. The V and J genes are TRBV9 and TRBJ1-1, with D possibly being TRBD1 (5 bases). The CDR3 runs 15 residues. V lost 0 bases, J lost 6 bases, and 15 bases lay in between. Germline-derived CDR1 and CDR2 are SGDLS and YYNGEE. CDR3 in DNA: TGTGCCAGCAGCGTAGGTGGGGGACTGACCCCTGAAGCTTTCTTT. Amino acid sequence: CASSVGGGLTPEAFF.

This clonotype was observed at least ten times. This sequence joins TRBV6-1 and TRBJ2-2; a possible D gene is TRBD2 (6 bases). CDR1 and CDR2 from the germline V gene are MNHNS and SASEGT. Trimming took 3 bases from V and 2 from J, leaving 16 bases between them. The CDR3 runs 17 residues. DNA for the CDR3: TGTGCCAGCAGTGATCTCACTAGCCCTTTTAACACCGGGGAGCTGTTTTTT. It is translated as CASSDLTSPFNTGELFF.

This clonotype was seen repeatedly, ten times or more. The chain employs TRBV6-7 and TRBJ1-5; no reliable D call. TRBV6-7 is sorted into the ORF group, with uncertain function. The V end lost 0 bases, the J end lost 0 bases, and 15 bases lay between the germline ends. This CDR3 spans 18 amino acids. The CDR3 protein is CASSYSRRGVYSNQPQHF. The CDR3 DNA sequence: TGTGCCAGCAGTTACTCGAGACGCGGGGTTTATAGCAATCAGCCCCAGCATTTT.

The chain employs TRBV4-1 and TRBJ2-7; 8 nucleotides agree with TRBD1. From germline, CDR1 is MGHRA and CDR2 YSYEKL. There are 15 residues in the CDR3. The trim removed 2 bases at V and 6 bases at J, leaving 9 bases unmatched. The CDR3 loop reads CASSQTDRVVCEQYF. The CDR3 nucleotides are TGCGCCAGCAGCCAAACGGACAGGGTCGTCTGCGAGCAGTACTTC.

This clonotype was picked up many times. CDR3 bases: TGTGCCAGCAGTACCGCCGGTATCGGAGCAAACACTGAAGCTTTCTTT. Its translation is CASSTAGIGANTEAFF. V is TRBV6-1 and J is TRBJ1-1; D gene ambiguous. Germline V gene data show CDR1 as MNHNS and CDR2 as SASEGT. Trimming took off 5 bases at V and 2 bases at J, with 18 bases between the two ends. The CDR3 covers 16 residues.

This clonotype appeared a few times. J is TRBJ2-3 and V is TRBV7-9, with D unclear. There are 17 residues in the CDR3. The ends were cut back, 3 bases at V and 2 bases at J, with 18 bases in the middle. CDR1 and CDR2 (germline): SEHNR, FQNEAQ (reference sequence). This CDR3 is CASSFRPLAKNTDTQYF. For the CDR3, the DNA is TGTGCCAGCAGCTTCCGACCCCTGGCGAAAAACACAGATACGCAGTATTTT.

This clonotype showed up many times. The chain uses TRBV9 and TRBJ1-5; possible D gene TRBD1, 6 bases. Trimming pared 3 bases from V and 6 bases from J, leaving 13 bases between. This CDR3 is built from 14 residues. CDR1 is SGDLS, CDR2 YYNGEE, per germline. The CDR3 DNA sequence: TGTGCCAGCAGCGAGGGGCTAGGGGGTCAGCCCCAGCATTTT. As protein: CASSEGLGGQPQHF.

This clonotype was seen ten or more times. The chain links TRBV6-1 to TRBJ2-1, with TRBD2 matching 9 bases. The CDR3 covers 16 residues. Trimming cost V 5 bases and J 3 bases; bases outside gene matches: 8. The germline gives CDR1 MNHNS, CDR2 SASEGT. This CDR3 reads CASSLMTSGFYNEQFF. CDR3 nucleotides: TGTGCCAGCAGTCTGATGACTAGCGGATTCTACAATGAGCAGTTCTTC.

This clonotype was detected many times. This rearrangement joins TRBV18 to TRBJ2-1; no clear D gene. CDR3 length: 11 residues. The germline V gene has CDR1 KGHSH and CDR2 LQKENI. Between the trimmed V and J ends, which lost 2 bases and 13 bases, there was a span of 9 bases. As DNA, the CDR3 is TGTGCCAGCTCACCAAGCATCTTCCAGTTCTTC. It codes for CASSPSIFQFF.

The CDR3 reads CASSSRGASQETQYF. The CDR3 nucleotides read TGTGCCAGCAGCTCGAGGGGGGCTAGCCAAGAGACCCAGTACTTC. This chain connects TRBV5-5 to TRBJ2-5; D is perhaps TRBD1 or TRBD2 (6 bases each). Germline CDR1 is SGHKS and CDR2 is YYEKEE (reference sequence). The CDR3 totals 15 residues. Trimming removed 3 bases at V and 1 base at J, with 13 bases between.

This clonotype was recorded at least ten times. The rearrangement links TRBV4-2 to TRBJ1-1; D is ambiguous. The germline CDR1 and CDR2 sequences are LGHNA and YNFKEQ. The CDR3 runs 14 residues. Trimming pared 2 bases from V and 1 base from J, leaving 8 bases between. The CDR3 DNA reads as TGTGCCAGCAGCCAACTAGGACGGAACACTGAAGCTTTCTTT. Translation: CASSQLGRNTEAFF.

This clonotype turned up a few times. One end of the junction varies from germline; a read error may be responsible. V gene TRBV29-1 combines with J gene TRBJ2-3, with 7 nucleotides matching TRBD2. Per germline, CDR1 SQVTM and CDR2 ANQGSEA. This CDR3 has 15 amino acids. The CDR3 loop is CGVEASGKSTDTQYF. CDR3 DNA sequence: TGCGGCGTTGAGGCGAGCGGGAAGAGCACAGATACGCAGTATTTT.

This clonotype was counted a few times. The chain employs TRBV6-1 and TRBJ2-1; D tentatively fits TRBD1 or TRBD2 (5 bases each). CDR3 length equals 14 residues. In germline, CDR1 is MNHNS, CDR2 SASEGT. With 8 bases removed from V and 8 bases from J, the gap between germline ends came to 19 bases. CDR3 in DNA: TGTGCCAGCGGCCGGGACCCAAGGCTAGATGAGCAGTTCTTC. Its protein product is CASGRDPRLDEQFF.

V and J are TRBV5-6 and TRBJ1-1; no reliable D call. Per the germline V gene, CDR1 is SGHDT and CDR2 is YYEEEE. The CDR3 covers 15 residues. Trimming shortened V by 2 bases and J by 5 bases, and 16 bases separated the two germline ends. The DNA for the CDR3 is TGTGCCAGCAGCTTCCCAAGCCGTAGTGGGACTGAAGCTTTCTTT. Protein product: CASSFPSRSGTEAFF.

This chain uses TRBV20-1 with TRBJ1-3, with D hard to call. Trimming pared 0 bases from V and 0 bases from J, leaving 6 bases between. Germline lookup yields CDR1 DFQATT and CDR2 SNEGSKA (reference sequence). The CDR3 contains 14 residues. The CDR3 DNA reads TGCAGTGCTAGAGAGTACCTCTCTGGAAACACCATATATTTT. It is translated as CSAREYLSGNTIYF.